Listed here is a single T cell receptor (beta chain). Under the authors' procedure: Scientists estimated how many nucleated cells there were by amplifying reference gene primers. Sequencing used immunoSEQ multiplex PCR; TCRdb keeps in-frame clones, though not all of them. V and J calls and clone size are copied from that table; D and trimming were computed from the DNA. The sample consists of some 130,000 clones, 55% to 75% of them appearing once. There are 14 residues in the CDR3. The junction had 8 bases not matched to a gene; V was cut back by 5 bases and J by 7 bases. Germline V gives CDR1 SGHAT, CDR2 FQNNGV. The sample belongs to a study of blood T cell repertoires in COVID-19. Overall study context: Collection of acute and convalescent COVID-19 samples took place in the United States, Italy and Spain. The cDNA or gDNA used as material had been derived from T cells, B-cell-depleted T cells, or PBMCs.

The material sequenced was peripheral blood. The J gene is TRBJ1-3, the V gene TRBV11-2, with 7 bases matching TRBD1. The source of this sequence is a woman aged 70-85 years with acute or convalescent COVID-19. The CDR3 protein is CASSGYRGGNTIYF. CDR3 DNA: TGTGCCAGCAGCGGCTACAGGGGCGGGAACACCATATATTTT. Using reference TRBV11-2 and TRBJ1-3 for the parts outside the CDR3, the full variable domain is EAGVAQSPRYKIIEKRQSVAFWCNPISGHATLYWYQQILGQGPKLLIQFQNNGVVDDSQLPKDRFSAERLKGVDSTLKIQPAKLEDSAVYLCASSGYRGGNTIYFGEGSWLTVV.